A single sample is the source of the 22 T cell receptor beta chains below, sequenced in a study of identifying expanded T cells in peripheral blood. The data were produced by immunoSEQ multiplex PCR, yet TCRdb's version contains in-frame clones alone and is incomplete. Of about 97,000 clones listed, 70% to 90% are singletons. The source material was blood. The receptors come from a person between 18 and 75 years old in good health.

This chain links TRBV16 with TRBJ1-4, with unresolved D. Per germline, CDR1 KGHSY and CDR2 FQNENV. This CDR3 has 13 amino acids. V was pared by 8 bases and J by 5 bases, with 12 bases between. The CDR3 DNA follows: TGTGCCAGCCTAGAACGTATGAATGAAAAACTGTTTTTT. The encoded protein is CASLERMNEKLFF.

This chain joins TRBV7-2 and TRBJ2-3, with 11 bases fitting TRBD2. This CDR3 spans 16 amino acids. Looked up from germline, CDR1 is SGHTA and CDR2 is FQGNSA. Trimming removed 5 bases from V and 9 bases from J; junction bases left unmatched: 13. DNA of the CDR3: TGTGCCAGCAGCGGCGGGGCTAGCGGGGGGAGTGGGACGCAGTATTTT. Its translation is CASSGGASGGSGTQYF.

The chain joins TRBV19 to TRBJ2-3, with 10 bases aligning to TRBD2. CDR1 and CDR2 from the germline V gene are LNHDA and SQIVND (reference sequence). The CDR3 runs to 15 residues. Germline trimming cut 4 bases from V and 1 base from J; bases unmatched to any gene: 2. The CDR3 spells CASSKTSGRTDTQYF. DNA for the CDR3: TGTGCCAGTAGTAAGACTAGCGGGCGCACAGATACGCAGTATTTT.

This clone was seen a few times. The sample carries other DNA sequences with the same CDR3. This chain connects TRBV5-1 to TRBJ2-3, with D possibly being TRBD2 (6 bases). Per germline, CDR1 SGHRS and CDR2 YFSETQ. V lost 7 bases to trimming and J lost 0 bases, with 12 bases between them. The CDR3 extends over 14 amino acids. The CDR3 DNA is TGCGCCAGCTCTAGGGGAGGTAGCACAGATACGCAGTATTTT. Its protein is CASSRGGSTDTQYF.

The chain couples TRBV28 to TRBJ2-3; 12 nucleotides line up with TRBD2. Germline V CDR1 and CDR2: MDHEN, SYDVKM. The length of the CDR3 is 17 residues. The ends lost 4 bases at V and 0 bases at J; junction bases unmatched: 5. This CDR3 is CASSSLGLAGSTDTQYF. CDR3 sequence (DNA): TGTGCCAGCAGTTCCCTCGGACTAGCGGGGAGCACAGATACGCAGTATTTT.

The genes are TRBV29-1 and TRBJ1-6; possibly TRBD1 for D (5 bases). This CDR3 has 12 residues. Germline CDR1 and CDR2: SQVTM and ANQGSEA. Trimming took off 5 bases at V and 8 bases at J, with 10 bases between the two ends. As DNA, the CDR3 is TGCAGCGTTCAGTCGGGGGATTCACCCCTCCACTTT. Its protein product is CSVQSGDSPLHF.

The chain uses TRBV13 and TRBJ2-3; 7 positions agree with TRBD2. Germline trimming cut 4 bases from V and 2 bases from J; bases unmatched to any gene: 6. This CDR3 spans 15 amino acids. The germline V gene encodes CDR1 PRHDT and CDR2 FYEKMQ (reference sequence). The CDR3 loop reads CASSSGTTNTDTQYF. The CDR3 DNA reads as TGTGCCAGCAGCTCGGGGACTACAAACACAGATACGCAGTATTTT.

As DNA, the CDR3 is TGTGCCAGCAGTCCCCAGGGGCACTATGGCTACACCTTC. It yields the protein CASSPQGHYGYTF. The chain recombines TRBV7-8 with TRBJ1-2, with D possibly matching TRBD1 (6 bases). Germline values: CDR1 SGHVS, CDR2 FQNEAQ. The CDR3 contains 13 residues. Trimming stripped 6 bases from V and 3 bases from J, with 11 bases between.

The J gene is TRBJ2-3, the V gene TRBV9, with a weak D call TRBD2 (6 bases). V shed 5 bases and J shed 2 bases, with 15 bases lying between them. CDR3 size: 15 residues. Per germline, CDR1 SGDLS and CDR2 YYNGEE. CDR3 residues: CASSPGLTHTDTQYF. CDR3 sequence (DNA): TGTGCCAGCAGTCCGGGACTCACCCACACAGATACGCAGTATTTT.

The rearrangement links TRBV19 to TRBJ1-2, with TRBD1 as a possible D gene (5 bases). CDR3 length: 17 amino acids. With 3 bases removed from V and 6 bases from J, the gap between germline ends came to 23 bases. Germline values: CDR1 LNHDA, CDR2 SQIVND (reference sequence). CDR3 amino acids: CASSMVGTYGTGDGYTF. CDR3 nucleotides: TGTGCCAGTAGTATGGTCGGAACTTACGGGACGGGAGATGGCTACACCTTC.

The chain uses TRBV18 and TRBJ1-2, with TRBD1 identical over 7 bases. CDR1 is KGHSH and CDR2 is LQKENI in the germline V gene. After removal of 4 bases from V and 0 bases from J, the junction contained 5 bases not matched to a gene. The length of the CDR3 is 15 residues. DNA of the CDR3: TGTGCCAGCTCACAAAAAGGGGGCCCTAACTATGGCTACACCTTC. Amino acids: CASSQKGGPNYGYTF.

The chain employs TRBV10-3 and TRBJ1-1; TRBD1 is a possible D gene (5 bases). Per germline, CDR1 ENHRY and CDR2 SYGVKD. This CDR3 spans 14 amino acids. Deletions cut 6 bases from V and 2 bases from J, with 13 bases between. CDR3 in amino acids: CAIRFTQGNTEAFF. DNA for the CDR3: TGTGCCATCAGGTTTACCCAGGGCAACACTGAAGCTTTCTTT.

The chain uses TRBV19 and TRBJ1-5; D is perhaps TRBD1 (5 bases). Trimming pared 3 bases from V and 7 bases from J, leaving 7 bases between. From germline, CDR1 is LNHDA and CDR2 SQIVND (reference sequence). CDR3 length: 12 amino acids. The CDR3 here is CASSIEGQPQHF. DNA for the CDR3: TGTGCCAGTAGTATCGAGGGGCAGCCCCAGCATTTT. Looking up the rest from reference TRBV19 and TRBJ1-5 gives the full variable domain: DGGITQSPKYLFRKEGQNVTLSCEQNLNHDAMYWYRQDPGQGLRLIYYSQIVNDFQKGDIAEGYSVSREKKESFPLTVTSAQKNPTAFYLCASSIEGQPQHFGDGTRLSIL.

The rearrangement joins TRBV19 to TRBJ1-6, with D possibly being TRBD1 (5 bases). Per germline, CDR1 LNHDA and CDR2 SQIVND (reference sequence). Trimming shortened V by 7 bases and J by 7 bases, and 17 bases separated the two germline ends. The CDR3 spans 15 residues. In DNA form, the CDR3 reads TGTGCCAGTACGAGGCCCGGGACGGGGAATTCACCCCTCCACTTT. It yields the protein CASTRPGTGNSPLHF. The full variable domain, in which reference TRBV19 and TRBJ1-6 provide the parts outside the CDR3, is DGGITQSPKYLFRKEGQNVTLSCEQNLNHDAMYWYRQDPGQGLRLIYYSQIVNDFQKGDIAEGYSVSREKKESFPLTVTSAQKNPTAFYLCASTRPGTGNSPLHFGNGTRLTVT.

The chain combines TRBV7-9 with TRBJ1-1; no clear D gene. Trimming removed 1 base from V and 1 base from J, with 10 bases in between. Germline V gene data show CDR1 as SEHNR and CDR2 as FQNEAQ (reference sequence). The CDR3 spans 15 residues. The CDR3 DNA follows: TGTGCCAGCAGCTTAGGCAGGCCAGCGAACACTGAAGCTTTCTTT. Its protein product is CASSLGRPANTEAFF.

The J gene is TRBJ2-5, the V gene TRBV7-2; D may be TRBD1 (6 bases). CDR3 size: 13 residues. Germline loops: CDR1 SGHTA, CDR2 FQGNSA. V gave up 6 bases and J gave up 3 bases, with 11 bases separating them. The CDR3: CASRRAGEETQYF. In nucleotides, the CDR3 is TGTGCCAGCAGACGAGCAGGGGAAGAGACCCAGTACTTC. The full variable domain, with the rest looked up from reference TRBV7-2 and TRBJ2-5, is GAGVSQSPSNKVTEKGKDVELRCDPISGHTALYWYRQSLGQGLEFLIYFQGNSAPDKSGLPSDRFSAERTGGSVSTLTIQRTQQEDSAVYLCASRRAGEETQYFGPGTRLLVL.

The chain uses TRBV15 and TRBJ2-3, with a weak D call TRBD1 (6 bases). V lost 2 bases to trimming and J lost 0 bases, with 18 bases between them. The CDR3 spans 18 residues. The germline V gene has CDR1 LNHNV and CDR2 YYDKDF (reference sequence). The DNA for the CDR3 is TGTGCCACCAGCAGACCGACAACAGGACAGTATAGCACAGATACGCAGTATTTT. Translating gives CATSRPTTGQYSTDTQYF.

The chain has TRBV10-1 and TRBJ2-3; 9 positions agree with TRBD2. The CDR3 runs to 15 residues. Germline trimming cut 4 bases from V and 1 base from J; bases unmatched to any gene: 3. Germline V gives CDR1 WNHNN, CDR2 SYGVQD (reference sequence). The CDR3 coding sequence is TGCGCCAGCAGTGCATTAGCGGGGGGCACAGATACGCAGTATTTT. Encoded protein: CASSALAGGTDTQYF.

This clone turned up a few times. This chain connects TRBV27 to TRBJ2-7; D possibly matches TRBD1 or TRBD2 (5 bases each). This CDR3 region has 13 residues. CDR1 MNHEY and CDR2 SMNVEV come from the germline V gene (reference sequence). The V and J ends lost 5 bases and 2 bases respectively, with 10 bases between them. CDR3 loop: CASSLTAAYEQYF. CDR3 DNA sequence: TGTGCCAGCAGTCTGACAGCGGCCTACGAGCAGTACTTC.

This rearrangement joins TRBV15 to TRBJ1-6; TRBD1 agrees at 11 bases. The CDR3 spans 16 residues. The V gene end was trimmed by 8 bases and the J gene end by 6 bases; junction bases not matched to a gene: 9. Germline V gene sequence: CDR1 LNHNV, CDR2 YYDKDF (reference sequence). This chain's CDR3 is CATPFYGTGGNSPLHF. DNA for the CDR3: TGTGCCACCCCGTTCTACGGGACAGGGGGTAATTCACCCCTCCACTTT.

The CDR3 sequence is CASSGPGGTEKLFF. CDR3 in DNA: TGTGCCAGCAGTGGCCCGGGGGGCACCGAAAAACTGTTTTTT. The V gene is TRBV25-1, the J gene TRBJ1-4, with TRBD1 as a possible D gene (6 bases). Germline V lookup: CDR1 MGHDK, CDR2 SYGVNS. The CDR3 sequence is 14 residues long. V was clipped by 4 bases and J by 8 bases, with 14 bases between them.

The V call is TRBV11-2, the J call TRBJ1-1; no definite D call. Deletions cut 4 bases from V and 4 bases from J, with 22 bases between. The CDR3 sequence is 17 residues long. CDR1 is SGHAT and CDR2 is FQNNGV in the germline V gene. In DNA form, the CDR3 reads TGTGCCAGCAGCTATCTTTATAGCGGGGTGGGAGGCACTGAAGCTTTCTTT. It encodes CASSYLYSGVGGTEAFF.